This TCR beta chain is from a study of blood T cell repertoires in COVID-19. Overall study: The study drew acute and convalescent COVID-19 samples from the United States, Italy and Spain. Nucleic acid was either cDNA or gDNA, and it came from T cells, B-cell-depleted T cells, or PBMCs.

Original data processing: Reference gene primer amplification in the assay estimated nucleated cell counts. Assay used: immunoSEQ multiplex PCR; TCRdb lists only in-frame clones, some missing. The V and J calls and clone size were taken over from that table, and D and trimming were inferred from the DNA. The sample has 95,000 to 100,000 clones; 85% are singletons. Germline loops: CDR1 SEHNR, CDR2 FQNEAQ (reference sequence). The CDR3 length is 13 residues. Trimming removed 0 bases from V and 6 bases from J, with 6 bases in between. The TCR sequence derives from an older woman with active or convalescent COVID-19. J is TRBJ2-1 and V is TRBV7-9; tentative D call: TRBD1 (5 bases). Sequenced input: peripheral blood. This CDR3 reads CASSLAGVNEQFF. As DNA, the CDR3 is TGTGCCAGCAGCTTAGCAGGGGTCAATGAGCAGTTCTTC.